One and the same sample provided the 11 T cell receptor beta chains below, sequenced in a study of blood T cell repertoires in COVID-19. Libraries were prepared by immunoSEQ multiplex PCR; TCRdb keeps only in-frame clonotypes and omits some of them. The sample includes a few hundred thousand clones, over 75% of them seen just once. Material: peripheral blood. These receptors all stem from a young woman with COVID-19, enrolled during active disease.

The rearrangement links TRBV7-2 to TRBJ1-4; a weak D match, TRBD1 (6 bases). The CDR3 runs to 13 residues. V shed 2 bases and J shed 10 bases, with 11 bases lying between them. CDR1 is SGHTA, CDR2 FQGNSA, per germline. The CDR3 sequence is CASSLTGSAKLFF. The CDR3 nucleotides read TGTGCCAGCAGCTTAACAGGGTCCGCAAAACTGTTTTTT.

The chain recombines TRBV7-9 with TRBJ2-1, with 13 bases fitting TRBD2. CDR3 length: 16 residues. From germline, CDR1 is SEHNR and CDR2 FQNEAQ (reference sequence). J gave up 7 bases and V 4 bases, and 7 bases lay outside the gene matches. CDR3 nucleotide sequence: TGTGCCAGCAGCTCCGATGGGACTAGCGGGATTAATGAGCAGTTCTTC. It translates to CASSSDGTSGINEQFF.

This sequence joins TRBV5-1 and TRBJ2-7; no firm D call. V was clipped by 3 bases and J by 2 bases, with 9 bases between them. CDR3 length equals 13 residues. The germline CDR1 and CDR2 sequences are SGHRS and YFSETQ. The DNA for the CDR3 is TGCGCCAGCAGCTCCCCCTCTCCCTACGAGCAGTACTTC. Encoded protein: CASSSPSPYEQYF. The whole variable domain, remainder taken from reference TRBV5-1 and TRBJ2-7, is KAGVTQTPRYLIKTRGQQVTLSCSPISGHRSVSWYQQTPGQGLQFLFEYFSETQRNKGNFPGRFSGRQFSNSRSEMNVSTLELGDSALYLCASSSPSPYEQYFGPGTRLTVT.

This chain links TRBV5-1 with TRBJ2-6, with D maybe TRBD1 (5 bases). The CDR3 totals 15 residues. The germline CDR1 and CDR2 sequences are SGHRS and YFSETQ. V was clipped by 0 bases and J by 2 bases, with 6 bases between them. For the CDR3, the DNA is TGCGCCAGCAGCTTGGGACAGACTGGGGCCAACGTCCTGACTTTC. This codes for CASSLGQTGANVLTF.

The rearrangement joins TRBV6-1 to TRBJ1-6; 10 bases map to TRBD1. The CDR3 covers 15 residues. J gave up 10 bases and V 3 bases, and 6 bases lay outside the gene matches. CDR1 and CDR2 from the germline V gene are MNHNS and SASEGT. The CDR3 DNA sequence: TGTGCCAGCAGTGAGGGACAGGGGTTATGGTCACCCCTCCACTTT. Translation: CASSEGQGLWSPLHF.

V usage is TRBV18 and J usage is TRBJ2-7; a possible D gene is TRBD1 (6 bases). The CDR3 is 15 amino acids. Germline V CDR1 and CDR2: KGHSH, LQKENI. The V gene lost 3 bases and the J gene lost 7 bases, with 19 bases spanning the gap. For the CDR3, the DNA is TGTGCCAGCTCACCCGACAGGAGAAGGGTTGGGGAGCAGTACTTC. It encodes CASSPDRRRVGEQYF.

This chain links TRBV2 with TRBJ1-2; 10 bases map to TRBD1. The CDR3 is made up of 13 amino acids. The V segment lost 5 bases and the J segment 8 bases; nucleotides outside the gene matches: 5. Germline values: CDR1 SNHLY, CDR2 FYNNEI. Here the CDR3 reads CASSRGQGLGYTF. CDR3 DNA: TGTGCCAGCAGTAGGGGACAGGGGCTGGGCTACACCTTC. Variable domain in full (rest from reference TRBV2 and TRBJ1-2): EPEVTQTPSHQVTQMGQEVILRCVPISNHLYFYWYRQILGQKVEFLVSFYNNEISEKSEIFDDQFSVERPDGSNFTLKIRSTKLEDSAMYFCASSRGQGLGYTFGSGTRLTVV.

The J gene is TRBJ2-7, the V gene TRBV27; TRBD1 aligns across 8 bases. The CDR3 is made up of 12 amino acids. The V gene end was trimmed by 9 bases and the J gene end by 2 bases; junction bases not matched to a gene: 3. Germline CDR1 and CDR2: MNHEY and SMNVEV (reference sequence). CDR3 bases: TGTGCCAGTAAGACAGGGGCCTACGAGCAGTACTTC. The encoded protein is CASKTGAYEQYF.

This clone showed up just a few times. The rearrangement uses TRBV2 and TRBJ2-5; 9 bases map to TRBD2. The V gene end was trimmed by 8 bases and the J gene end by 5 bases; junction bases not matched to a gene: 9. The CDR3 is 14 residues long. Germline-derived CDR1 and CDR2 are SNHLY and FYNNEI. In DNA form, the CDR3 reads TGTGCCAGCCCCCTGCGGGAGGGCCTGGAGACCCAGTACTTC. Translating gives CASPLREGLETQYF.

This chain joins TRBV27 and TRBJ2-3; weak D call: TRBD2 (6 bases). Germline assignment: CDR1 MNHEY and CDR2 SMNVEV (reference sequence). The CDR3 length is 16 residues. V lost 0 bases and J lost 1, with 11 bases in between. CDR3 sequence (DNA): TGTGCCAGCAGTTTATCTCCGGGGGACCGCACAGATACGCAGTATTTT. As protein: CASSLSPGDRTDTQYF.

There are a few counts of this clone. This sequence joins TRBV30 and TRBJ2-1, with TRBD1 matching 10 bases. Germline CDR1 and CDR2: GTSNPN and SVGIG (reference sequence). The V segment lost 5 bases and the J segment 4 bases; nucleotides outside the gene matches: 8. The CDR3 has 15 amino acids. The CDR3 region is CAWGPTGGGYNEQFF. The CDR3 coding sequence is TGTGCCTGGGGCCCGACAGGGGGCGGGTACAATGAGCAGTTCTTC.